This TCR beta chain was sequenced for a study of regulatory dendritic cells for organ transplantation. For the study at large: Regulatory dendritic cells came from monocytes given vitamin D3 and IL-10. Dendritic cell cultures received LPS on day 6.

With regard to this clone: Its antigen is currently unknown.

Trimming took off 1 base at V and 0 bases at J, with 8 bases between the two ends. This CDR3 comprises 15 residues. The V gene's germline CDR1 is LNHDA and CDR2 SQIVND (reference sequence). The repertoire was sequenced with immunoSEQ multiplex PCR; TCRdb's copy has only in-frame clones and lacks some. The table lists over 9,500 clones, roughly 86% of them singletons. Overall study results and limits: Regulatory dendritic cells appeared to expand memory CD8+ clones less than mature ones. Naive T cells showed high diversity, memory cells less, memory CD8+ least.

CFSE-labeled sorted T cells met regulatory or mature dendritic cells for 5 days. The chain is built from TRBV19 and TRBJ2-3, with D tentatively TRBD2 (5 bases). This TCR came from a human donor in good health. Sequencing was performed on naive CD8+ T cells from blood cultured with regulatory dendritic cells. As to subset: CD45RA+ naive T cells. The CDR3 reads CASSIGEGSTDTQYF. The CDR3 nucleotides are TGTGCCAGTAGTATAGGCGAGGGTAGCACAGATACGCAGTATTTT. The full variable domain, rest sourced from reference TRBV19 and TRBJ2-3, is DGGITQSPKYLFRKEGQNVTLSCEQNLNHDAMYWYRQDPGQGLRLIYYSQIVNDFQKGDIAEGYSVSREKKESFPLTVTSAQKNPTAFYLCASSIGEGSTDTQYFGPGTRLTVL.